Each of the 10 T cell receptor beta chains below was sequenced from the same sample in a study of cytomegalovirus exposure and HLA in healthy donors. PCR was performed using 60 Vbeta and 13 Jbeta primers. Here immunoSEQ multiplex PCR was the method, and the copy in TCRdb shows in-frame clones only, minus some. Of over 200,000 clones listed, more than 65% are singletons. Sequencing input: PBMCs. The source is a woman between 25 and 40 years old in good health and CMV-seronegative.

The chain combines TRBV6-5 with TRBJ1-1; D gene uncertain. The CDR3 covers 13 residues. The V end lost 5 bases, the J end lost 5 bases, and 12 bases lay between the germline ends. Germline lookup yields CDR1 MNHEY and CDR2 SVGAGI. DNA for the CDR3: TGTGCCAGCAGTGACTTAGCCCAGACTGAAGCTTTCTTT. It is translated as CASSDLAQTEAFF.

The DNA of the CDR3 is TGCGCCAGCAGCTTGGGACTAGTGTCTCCGGATGAGCAGTTCTTC. This sequence encodes CASSLGLVSPDEQFF. The chain is built from TRBV5-1 and TRBJ2-1, with a possible D match to TRBD2 (6 bases). V was clipped by 0 bases and J by 8 bases, with 15 bases between them. The germline CDR1 and CDR2 sequences are SGHRS and YFSETQ. The CDR3 has 15 residues. Combining the CDR3 with reference TRBV5-1 and TRBJ2-1 gives the whole variable domain KAGVTQTPRYLIKTRGQQVTLSCSPISGHRSVSWYQQTPGQGLQFLFEYFSETQRNKGNFPGRFSGRQFSNSRSEMNVSTLELGDSALYLCASSLGLVSPDEQFFGPGTRLTVL.

The rearrangement joins TRBV10-3 to TRBJ2-5; D might be TRBD1 (6 bases). Trimming shortened V by 4 bases and J by 4 bases, and 16 bases separated the two germline ends. In germline, CDR1 is ENHRY, CDR2 SYGVKD. This CDR3 has 15 residues. This chain's CDR3 is CAISAGLLGGETQYF. The CDR3 DNA is TGTGCCATCAGTGCCGGTCTCCTAGGGGGAGAGACCCAGTACTTC.

This chain links TRBV5-1 with TRBJ2-7, with D maybe TRBD1 (6 bases). This CDR3 region has 15 residues. Trimming pared 4 bases from V and 5 bases from J, leaving 19 bases between. The V gene's germline CDR1 is SGHRS and CDR2 YFSETQ. CDR3 protein: CASSPSPGDNDEQYF. The CDR3 DNA follows: TGCGCCAGCAGCCCTTCCCCAGGGGACAATGACGAGCAGTACTTC.

The chain couples TRBV5-1 to TRBJ1-1; D call uncertain. This CDR3 is 11 amino acids long. Germline CDR1 and CDR2: SGHRS and YFSETQ. Trimming took 4 bases from V and 5 from J, leaving 6 bases between them. The CDR3 DNA reads as TGCGCCAGCAGCGCCGGGACTGAAGCTTTCTTT. Translation: CASSAGTEAFF.

The chain links TRBV7-9 to TRBJ1-1, with D maybe TRBD1 (5 bases). The CDR3 runs 16 residues. Germline CDR1 reads SEHNR; CDR2 reads FQNEAQ (reference sequence). V was clipped by 2 bases and J by 5 bases, with 18 bases between them. The CDR3 DNA reads TGTGCCAGCAGCTTATTGAAACCGACACGGGGGACTGAAGCTTTCTTT. Translated, it gives CASSLLKPTRGTEAFF. Looking up the rest from reference TRBV7-9 and TRBJ1-1 gives the full variable domain: DTGVSQNPRHKITKRGQNVTFRCDPISEHNRLYWYRQTLGQGPEFLTYFQNEAQLEKSRLLSDRFSAERPKGSFSTLEIQRTEQGDSAMYLCASSLLKPTRGTEAFFGQGTRLTVV.

The sample holds a few counts of this clone. J is TRBJ1-2 and V is TRBV15, with D possibly TRBD1 on 6 matching bases. This CDR3 is built from 15 residues. Trimming pared 0 bases from V and 4 bases from J, leaving 12 bases between. CDR1 LNHNV and CDR2 YYDKDF come from the germline V gene (reference sequence). CDR3 DNA sequence: TGTGCCACCAGCAGAGATGCCCAGGGGATCTATGGCTACACCTTC. This encodes CATSRDAQGIYGYTF.

This clone was seen more than once but under ten times. The chain has TRBV5-1 and TRBJ2-7; 11 bases align to TRBD2. The CDR3 runs 14 residues. CDR1 SGHRS and CDR2 YFSETQ come from the germline V gene. Trimming removed 4 bases from V and 7 bases from J; junction bases left unmatched: 7. The CDR3, as DNA: TGCGCCAGCAGCGAAACTAGCGGGAGCAGGGAGCAGTACTTC. It specifies CASSETSGSREQYF.

This sequence joins TRBV30 and TRBJ2-3; possibly TRBD2 for D (6 bases). V shed 0 bases and J shed 0 bases, with 10 bases lying between them. Germline V gene sequence: CDR1 GTSNPN, CDR2 SVGIG (reference sequence). The CDR3 is 15 residues long. The chain's CDR3 is CAWSVLALSTDTQYF. The CDR3 DNA follows: TGTGCCTGGAGTGTACTAGCCCTCAGCACAGATACGCAGTATTTT.

V is TRBV10-3 and J is TRBJ2-7, with a possible D match to TRBD2 (5 bases). V shed 4 bases and J shed 2 bases, with 6 bases lying between them. CDR3 size: 12 residues. Per the germline V gene, CDR1 is ENHRY and CDR2 is SYGVKD. CDR3 protein: CAISARAYEQYF. The CDR3 bases are TGTGCCATCAGTGCGCGGGCCTACGAGCAGTACTTC.